The 27 T cell receptor beta chains listed next were all sequenced from one sample in a study of blood T cell repertoires in COVID-19. Using immunoSEQ multiplex PCR, the repertoire was profiled, and TCRdb retains in-frame clones only, with some absent. The data contain some 270,000 clones, about 84% of them singletons. What was sequenced was peripheral blood. These receptors were collected from a woman aged 80 or over with COVID-19, enrolled during active disease.

The gene calls are TRBV4-1 and TRBJ1-6, with 7 bases lining up with TRBD1. Trimming cost V 3 bases and J 5 bases; bases outside gene matches: 1. The CDR3 contains 14 residues. Germline V gene data show CDR1 as MGHRA and CDR2 as YSYEKL. The CDR3 DNA follows: TGCGCCAGCAGCCAGGGGACAGATAATTCACCCCTCCACTTT. Translated, it gives CASSQGTDNSPLHF.

This clone was counted a few times. The sample carries other DNA sequences with the same CDR3. The chain recombines TRBV6-5 with TRBJ1-1, with unresolved D. The V and J ends lost 6 bases and 4 bases respectively, with 6 bases between them. The germline V gene encodes CDR1 MNHEY and CDR2 SVGAGI. The CDR3 covers 11 residues. The chain's CDR3 is CASSRSTEAFF. The CDR3 coding sequence is TGTGCCAGCAGCCGGAGCACTGAAGCTTTCTTT.

This clone was detected only once. The chain is built from TRBV6-5 and TRBJ1-6, with D possibly TRBD1 on 5 matching bases. Trimming took 4 bases from V and 8 from J, leaving 12 bases between them. Germline lookup yields CDR1 MNHEY and CDR2 SVGAGI. CDR3 length equals 14 residues. The DNA for the CDR3 is TGTGCCAGCAGTTTCTACAGGAGAGATTCACCCCTCCACTTT. As protein: CASSFYRRDSPLHF.

This chain joins TRBV29-1 and TRBJ2-5; D perhaps matches TRBD2 (5 bases). The CDR3 is made up of 11 amino acids. The germline gives CDR1 SQVTM, CDR2 ANQGSEA. Trimming pared 4 bases from V and 6 bases from J, leaving 9 bases between. The CDR3 DNA reads as TGCAGCGTTGGGGGAGTAAAGACCCAGTACTTC. Residues: CSVGGVKTQYF.

This clone appeared a single time. V and J are TRBV9 and TRBJ1-1; 8 bases map to TRBD1. After removal of 3 bases from V and 2 bases from J, the junction contained 12 bases not matched to a gene. Germline CDR1 is SGDLS and CDR2 is YYNGEE. CDR3 length: 17 residues. The CDR3 region is CASSATGQGRGNTEAFF. The CDR3 coding sequence is TGTGCCAGCAGCGCCACAGGACAGGGCCGGGGTAACACTGAAGCTTTCTTT. Variable domain in full (rest from reference TRBV9 and TRBJ1-1): DSGVTQTPKHLITATGQRVTLRCSPRSGDLSVYWYQQSLDQGLQFLIQYYNGEERAKGNILERFSAQQFPDLHSELNLSSLELGDSALYFCASSATGQGRGNTEAFFGQGTRLTVV.

DNA for the CDR3: TGTGCCAGTAGTATACGAGGAGGGGGGGATTATCAGCCCCAGCATTTT. Protein product: CASSIRGGGDYQPQHF. This chain uses TRBV19 with TRBJ1-5; weak D call: TRBD1 (6 bases). V was cut by 2 bases and J by 5 bases, with 16 bases left in between. Germline V lookup: CDR1 LNHDA, CDR2 SQIVND (reference sequence). This CDR3 region has 16 residues.

The V gene is TRBV7-9, the J gene TRBJ2-2; TRBD2 matches at 9 bases. Germline V gene sequence: CDR1 SEHNR, CDR2 FQNEAQ (reference sequence). J lost 6 bases, V lost 3 bases, and 2 bases had no gene match. The CDR3 has 14 residues. The CDR3 DNA sequence: TGTGCCAGCAGCTTCTTAGCGGGAGCCGGGGAGCTGTTTTTT. Translation: CASSFLAGAGELFF.

Notes on this clone: The same CDR3 is also encoded by other DNA sequences in this sample. This chain uses TRBV10-3 with TRBJ1-4, with a tentative D call TRBD1 (5 bases). CDR3 length: 15 amino acids. The V gene's germline CDR1 is ENHRY and CDR2 SYGVKD. V was trimmed by 0 bases and J by 2 bases, leaving 7 bases between them. For the CDR3, the DNA is TGTGCCATCAGTGAGTCGGGGGGGACTAATGAAAAACTGTTTTTT. It codes for CAISESGGTNEKLFF.

The chain has TRBV19 and TRBJ1-1; perhaps TRBD1 as D (5 bases). Germline V CDR1 and CDR2: LNHDA, SQIVND (reference sequence). V was clipped by 2 bases and J by 0 bases, with 16 bases between them. The CDR3 covers 17 residues. Written as DNA, the CDR3 is TGTGCCAGTAGTATAAAAAGGACATGGGAAATGAACACTGAAGCTTTCTTT. As protein: CASSIKRTWEMNTEAFF.

The chain is built from TRBV19 and TRBJ2-2; 7 positions agree with TRBD1. The ends lost 6 bases at V and 4 bases at J; junction bases unmatched: 8. This CDR3 comprises 15 residues. Germline CDR1 and CDR2: LNHDA and SQIVND (reference sequence). The CDR3 DNA reads TGTGCCAGTAGCGCGACAGGGTTGGGCACCGGGGAGCTGTTTTTT. Its translation: CASSATGLGTGELFF.

The V gene is TRBV5-1, the J gene TRBJ1-4; D might be TRBD1 (6 bases). Trimming stripped 0 bases from V and 5 bases from J, with 11 bases between. This CDR3 contains 15 residues. Germline V gene lookup returns CDR1 SGHRS and CDR2 YFSETQ. The CDR3 nucleotides read TGCGCCAGCAGCTTGGTTGGGGGCGCGAATGAAAAACTGTTTTTT. This translates into CASSLVGGANEKLFF.

This clone was seen only a few times. The chain carries TRBV2 and TRBJ1-2; D gene unclear. Germline V CDR1 and CDR2: SNHLY, FYNNEI. The V gene lost 5 bases and the J gene lost 7 bases, with 8 bases spanning the gap. This CDR3 spans 11 amino acids. CDR3 DNA: TGTGCCAGCAGTACCCTGAGTGGCTACACCTTC. Amino acids: CASSTLSGYTF.

This clone appeared a single time. The J gene is TRBJ2-7, the V gene TRBV6-2 or TRBV6-3; a possible D gene is TRBD2 (5 bases). Trimming stripped 4 bases from V and 5 bases from J, with 12 bases between. Germline-derived CDR1 and CDR2 are MNHEY and SVGEGT. There are 13 residues in the CDR3. In DNA, the CDR3 is TGTGCCAGCAGTTCTTATAGCGAGAACGAGCAGTACTTC. This gives the protein CASSSYSENEQYF.

V gene TRBV19 combines with J gene TRBJ1-3; 7 bases map to TRBD1. The J segment lost 1 base and the V segment lost 5 bases, leaving 5 bases of the junction unmatched. The CDR3 totals 15 residues. Germline assignment: CDR1 LNHDA and CDR2 SQIVND (reference sequence). CDR3 region: CASSLQGGSGNTIYF. As DNA, the CDR3 is TGTGCCAGTAGTCTCCAGGGGGGATCTGGAAACACCATATATTTT.

This chain links TRBV10-3 with TRBJ1-1, with no clear D. This CDR3 spans 11 amino acids. Germline CDR1 reads ENHRY; CDR2 reads SYGVKD. The V and J ends lost 11 bases and 0 bases respectively, with 7 bases between them. The CDR3 DNA is TGTGCCTCGGTTTTGAACACTGAAGCTTTCTTT. Its protein is CASVLNTEAFF.

The chain uses TRBV5-1 and TRBJ2-2, with D tentatively TRBD2 (5 bases). This CDR3 is 12 amino acids long. Trimming pared 5 bases from V and 6 bases from J, leaving 8 bases between. The germline V gene encodes CDR1 SGHRS and CDR2 YFSETQ. The CDR3 here is CASSRDPGELFF. The DNA for the CDR3 is TGCGCCAGCAGTCGGGATCCCGGGGAGCTGTTTTTT.

J is TRBJ2-7 and V is TRBV2; D unresolved. CDR3 length equals 12 residues. Germline values: CDR1 SNHLY, CDR2 FYNNEI. V was shortened by 5 bases and J by 1 base, with 6 bases between the two germline ends. The CDR3, as DNA: TGTGCCAGCAGTATGTCGTCCTACGAGCAGTACTTC. This sequence encodes CASSMSSYEQYF.

This clone was counted at least ten times. The rearrangement uses TRBV7-8 and TRBJ2-7, with 15 bases identical to TRBD2. CDR3 size: 17 residues. J gave up 6 bases and V 1 base, and 7 bases lay outside the gene matches. Germline V lookup: CDR1 SGHVS, CDR2 FQNEAQ. The CDR3 DNA is TGTGCCAGCAGCTTAGAAAGGGGACTAGCGGGGGGATCCGAGCAGTACTTC. This codes for CASSLERGLAGGSEQYF.

The rearrangement joins TRBV27 to TRBJ2-2; 8 nucleotides match TRBD1. In germline, CDR1 is MNHEY, CDR2 SMNVEV (reference sequence). V lost 5 bases and J lost 6; bases outside the gene matches: 2. The CDR3 has 13 residues. The CDR3 region has the DNA TGTGCCAGCAGTGGACAGGGTTCCGGGGAGCTGTTTTTT. It specifies CASSGQGSGELFF.

The V call is TRBV7-2, the J call TRBJ1-3; TRBD1 agrees at 8 bases. V was pared by 2 bases and J by 0 bases, with 3 bases of the junction left unmatched. Germline CDR1 SGHTA, CDR2 FQGNSA. The CDR3 is 16 residues long. The CDR3 spells CASSLKGTGSGNTIYF. The CDR3 DNA sequence: TGTGCCAGCAGCTTAAAGGGGACAGGCTCTGGAAACACCATATATTTT. The whole variable domain, remainder taken from reference TRBV7-2 and TRBJ1-3, is GAGVSQSPSNKVTEKGKDVELRCDPISGHTALYWYRQSLGQGLEFLIYFQGNSAPDKSGLPSDRFSAERTGGSVSTLTIQRTQQEDSAVYLCASSLKGTGSGNTIYFGEGSWLTVV.

The rearrangement links TRBV11-3 to TRBJ2-3; 8 bases agree with TRBD2. Germline V gene lookup returns CDR1 SGHNT and CDR2 YENEEA. J gave up 5 bases and V 5 bases, and 9 bases lay outside the gene matches. The CDR3 extends over 15 amino acids. CDR3 DNA: TGTGCCAGCAGCCGAGGCGGGGGGCAGGGAGATACGCAGTATTTT. It is translated as CASSRGGGQGDTQYF. The full variable domain, in which reference TRBV11-3 and TRBJ2-3 provide the parts outside the CDR3, is EAGVVQSPRYKIIEKKQPVAFWCNPISGHNTLYWYLQNLGQGPELLIRYENEEAVDDSQLPKDRFSAERLKGVDSTLKIQPAELGDSAVYLCASSRGGGQGDTQYFGPGTRLTVL.

The genes are TRBV7-2 and TRBJ1-2; D may be TRBD1 (5 bases). Deletions cut 5 bases from V and 3 bases from J, with 22 bases between. Per germline, CDR1 SGHTA and CDR2 FQGNSA. This CDR3 has 17 amino acids. The CDR3 region is CASSTPSGAGGDYGYTF. The CDR3 DNA sequence: TGTGCCAGCAGCACCCCCTCTGGCGCCGGAGGGGACTATGGCTACACCTTC.

CDR3 protein: CASSFGSSNQPQHF. The CDR3 coding sequence is TGTGCCAGCAGTTTTGGCAGTAGCAATCAGCCCCAGCATTTT. The chain carries TRBV6-6 and TRBJ1-5, with D unclear. The CDR3 totals 14 residues. CDR1 and CDR2 from the germline V gene are MNHNY and SVGAGI (reference sequence). V was trimmed by 4 bases and J by 0 bases, leaving 7 bases between them.

The chain joins TRBV3-1 (or the pseudogene TRBV3-2) to TRBJ1-4, with 8 bases fitting TRBD1. CDR3 length equals 14 residues. Trimming at V came to 2 bases and at J to 6 bases, leaving 2 bases not matched to a gene. The V gene's germline CDR1 is LGHDT and CDR2 YNNKEL (reference sequence). CDR3 sequence: CASSQQGADEKLFF. As DNA, the CDR3 is TGTGCCAGCAGCCAACAGGGGGCCGATGAAAAACTGTTTTTT.

J is TRBJ1-2 and V is TRBV21-1; TRBD1, the table's D call, was not compared with the DNA. TRBV21-1 is tagged as a pseudogene. CDR3 length equals 14 residues. Here the CDR3 reads CASSRGQGRHGYTF. CDR3 nucleotides: TGTGCCAGCAGCAGGGGACAGGGAAGGCATGGCTACACCTTC.

The CDR3 here is CASTPGGQTYYGYTF. CDR3 sequence (DNA): TGTGCCAGCACCCCCGGGGGGCAGACCTACTATGGCTACACCTTC. V is TRBV28 and J is TRBJ1-2, with D possibly matching TRBD1 (6 bases). Germline V gene lookup returns CDR1 MDHEN and CDR2 SYDVKM. This CDR3 spans 15 amino acids. Trimming removed 7 bases at V and 3 bases at J, with 18 bases between.

The genes are TRBV7-2 and TRBJ1-1; D call uncertain. Germline CDR1 reads SGHTA; CDR2 reads FQGNSA. The germline V and J ends were trimmed by 1 base and 7 bases, with 19 bases remaining between them. CDR3 length: 16 residues. CDR3 nucleotides: TGTGCCAGCAGCTTAGGGTACGGGTCAAGCGGGGTTGAAGCTTTCTTT. Translated, it gives CASSLGYGSSGVEAFF.